This passage covers 20 T cell receptor beta chains from one sample sequenced in a study of blood T cell repertoires in COVID-19. The method was immunoSEQ multiplex PCR; TCRdb's version includes in-frame clones alone and lacks a portion of them. The data show a few hundred thousand clones, with roughly 90% seen just once and roughly 20% held by the top ten. The material sequenced was PBMCs or T cells enriched from blood (not recorded which). Source of these receptors: a woman younger than 45 who had recovered from COVID-19.

The V and J genes are TRBV19 and TRBJ2-2; D might be TRBD2 (6 bases). Germline loops: CDR1 LNHDA, CDR2 SQIVND (reference sequence). The CDR3 totals 18 residues. Trimming removed 5 bases from V and 6 bases from J, with 25 bases in between. The CDR3 protein is CASSLNYPYPGEAGELFF. Written as DNA, the CDR3 is TGTGCCAGTAGTCTTAACTACCCATATCCGGGGGAGGCCGGGGAGCTGTTTTTT.

This chain joins TRBV7-9 and TRBJ1-2, with 8 bases matching TRBD1. The CDR3 spans 15 residues. Germline CDR1 SEHNR, CDR2 FQNEAQ (reference sequence). V lost 7 bases to trimming and J lost 4 bases; unmatched junction nucleotides: 11. The CDR3 DNA is TGTGCCAGCACCCGCAGGACAGGGTGGAGCTATGGCTACACCTTC. This gives the protein CASTRRTGWSYGYTF.

The chain is built from TRBV6-2 or TRBV6-3 and TRBJ2-7, with TRBD1 identical over 10 bases. Per germline, CDR1 MNHEY and CDR2 SVGEGT. J was trimmed by 7 bases and V by 2 bases; bases with no gene match: 8. The CDR3 has 15 residues. CDR3 in DNA: TGTGCCAGCAGTTACCCTCCCGGGACAGGGGAAGAGCAGTACTTC. Amino acid sequence: CASSYPPGTGEEQYF.

The V gene is TRBV29-1, the J gene TRBJ1-5, with 8 bases that match TRBD1. Per germline, CDR1 SQVTM and CDR2 ANQGSEA. The CDR3 contains 13 residues. The V gene end was trimmed by 6 bases and the J gene end by 7 bases; junction bases not matched to a gene: 8. The CDR3 DNA reads TGCAGCGTCCGCCAGGGGGCTGGCCAGCCCCAGCATTTT. Amino acid sequence: CSVRQGAGQPQHF. The variable domain in full, completed from reference TRBV29-1 and TRBJ1-5, reads SAVISQKPSRDICQRGTSLTIQCQVDSQVTMMFWYRQQPGQSLTLIATANQGSEATYESGFVIDKFPISRPNLTFSTLTVSNMSPEDSSIYLCSVRQGAGQPQHFGDGTRLSIL.

The chain combines TRBV5-5 with TRBJ1-5, with D possibly matching TRBD1 (6 bases). The CDR3 extends over 16 amino acids. Trimming removed 2 bases at V and 0 bases at J, with 12 bases between. CDR1 is SGHKS and CDR2 is YYEKEE in the germline V gene (reference sequence). CDR3 DNA: TGTGCCAGCAGCTTAATCTACAGGGCTAGCAATCAGCCCCAGCATTTT. Encoded protein: CASSLIYRASNQPQHF.

This clone was picked up one time. The chain uses TRBV4-2 and TRBJ2-2, with a weak D call TRBD2 (6 bases). Germline V lookup: CDR1 LGHNA, CDR2 YNFKEQ. The CDR3 extends over 16 amino acids. The V gene lost 1 base and the J gene lost 2 bases, with 11 bases spanning the gap. The CDR3 loop is CASSQASGPNTGELFF. CDR3 in DNA: TGTGCCAGCAGCCAAGCAAGCGGGCCCAACACCGGGGAGCTGTTTTTT.

This clone was observed once. This chain joins TRBV7-8 and TRBJ2-1, with 11 bases aligning to TRBD2. The CDR3 has 17 amino acids. Trimming took 3 bases from V and 3 from J; bases not matched to a gene: 7. Germline V gene data show CDR1 as SGHVS and CDR2 as FQNEAQ. The CDR3 region is CASSLATSGSFYNEQFF. The CDR3 nucleotides are TGTGCCAGCAGCTTGGCAACTAGCGGGAGTTTCTACAATGAGCAGTTCTTC.

The rearrangement links TRBV4-1 to TRBJ1-6, with D possibly matching TRBD1 (6 bases). Germline assignment: CDR1 MGHRA and CDR2 YSYEKL. This CDR3 contains 15 residues. V lost 3 bases, J lost 6 bases, and 12 bases lay in between. The chain's CDR3 is CASSHLGGGNSPLHF. DNA of the CDR3: TGCGCCAGCAGCCATTTGGGAGGGGGTAATTCACCCCTCCACTTT.

This chain connects TRBV12-3 or TRBV12-4 to TRBJ1-1; the match to TRBD1 covers 8 bases. The CDR3 totals 13 residues. V lost 3 bases, J lost 11 bases, and 8 bases stayed unmatched. The CDR3 coding sequence is TGTGCCAGCAGTTTGGGCAGGGGGCGTGAGGCTTTCTTT. This sequence encodes CASSLGRGREAFF.

J is TRBJ2-7 and V is TRBV5-4, with TRBD2 matching 12 bases. The germline gives CDR1 SGHNT, CDR2 YYREEE (reference sequence). The V segment lost 4 bases and the J segment 6 bases; nucleotides outside the gene matches: 5. This CDR3 contains 14 residues. CDR3 DNA sequence: TGTGCCAGCAGCCCGACTAGCGGGAGAGGCGAGCAGTACTTC. It encodes CASSPTSGRGEQYF. Looking up the rest from reference TRBV5-4 and TRBJ2-7 gives the full variable domain: ETGVTQSPTHLIKTRGQQVTLRCSSQSGHNTVSWYQQALGQGPQFIFQYYREEENGRGNFPPRFSGLQFPNYSSELNVNALELDDSALYLCASSPTSGRGEQYFGPGTRLTVT.

The chain is built from TRBV4-3 and TRBJ1-4, with D possibly being TRBD1 (5 bases). Germline V gene sequence: CDR1 LGHNA, CDR2 YSLEER. V dropped 4 bases and J dropped 3 bases, with 9 bases sitting between them. The CDR3 extends over 14 amino acids. CDR3 amino acids: CASSPGGSNEKLFF. As DNA, the CDR3 is TGCGCCAGCAGCCCCGGGGGATCTAATGAAAAACTGTTTTTT.

A word on this clone: The junction departs from the called germline gene at one end, perhaps through a read error. The chain joins TRBV7-7 to TRBJ2-2; D remains unclear. CDR3 size: 12 residues. Per the germline V gene, CDR1 is SSHAT and CDR2 is FNYEAQ (reference sequence). The CDR3 sequence is CASSFETGELFF. As DNA, the CDR3 is TGTGCTAGCAGCTTCGAGACCGGGGAGCTGTTTTTT.

CDR3 coding DNA: TGTGCCGCCCGACAGGGGGCTGATGAAAAACTGTTTTTT. This gives the protein CAARQGADEKLFF. The V gene is TRBV28, the J gene TRBJ1-4; 10 bases are shared with TRBD1. Germline V gives CDR1 MDHEN, CDR2 SYDVKM. This CDR3 comprises 13 residues. With V trimmed by 11 bases and J by 6 bases, 6 bases remained unmatched.

The rearrangement joins TRBV19 to TRBJ2-5; TRBD1 matches at 9 bases. The CDR3 spans 13 residues. After removal of 7 bases from V and 5 bases from J, the junction contained 5 bases not matched to a gene. Germline CDR1 reads LNHDA; CDR2 reads SQIVND (reference sequence). CDR3 loop: CASTTGGRETQYF. CDR3 sequence (DNA): TGTGCCAGTACAACAGGGGGCCGGGAGACCCAGTACTTC.

A word on this clone: At the DNA level, this CDR3 is encoded by other sequences in the same sample as well. The chain couples TRBV28 to TRBJ2-2; 7 nucleotides agree with TRBD1. The junction had 3 bases not matched to a gene; V was cut back by 4 bases and J by 7 bases. The germline V gene has CDR1 MDHEN and CDR2 SYDVKM. The CDR3 contains 13 residues. CDR3 DNA: TGTGCCAGCAGTTCGACAGGGTTCGGGGAGCTGTTTTTT. Protein: CASSSTGFGELFF.

In this sample, this clone turned up once. The chain employs TRBV6-1 and TRBJ1-2; D not resolved. The V and J ends lost 2 bases and 0 bases respectively, with 10 bases between them. In germline, CDR1 is MNHNS, CDR2 SASEGT. The CDR3 is 15 residues long. CDR3 nucleotides: TGTGCCAGCAGTGAATTTAGCTCCGCTAACTATGGCTACACCTTC. Residues: CASSEFSSANYGYTF.

This clone was detected only a few times. The DNA of the CDR3 is TGTGCCAGCAGGGAGGGACAGGGGGGGAGCTATGGCTACACCTTC. This sequence encodes CASREGQGGSYGYTF. The J gene is TRBJ1-2, the V gene TRBV2; 11 bases agree with TRBD1. Germline CDR1 is SNHLY and CDR2 is FYNNEI. V shed 6 bases and J 4 bases; nucleotides not matched to a gene: 7. The length of the CDR3 is 15 residues.

The chain joins TRBV5-4 to TRBJ1-4, with D possibly TRBD1 on 6 matching bases. The CDR3 is made up of 15 amino acids. Between the trimmed V and J ends, which lost 4 bases and 0 bases, there was a span of 10 bases. From germline, CDR1 is SGHNT and CDR2 YYREEE (reference sequence). CDR3 coding DNA: TGTGCCAGCAGCCCAGGGGTATCAACTAATGAAAAACTGTTTTTT. Amino acid sequence: CASSPGVSTNEKLFF.

J is TRBJ2-7 and V is TRBV29-1; TRBD1 matches at 8 bases. Germline CDR1 is SQVTM and CDR2 is ANQGSEA. This CDR3 contains 12 residues. The CDR3 nucleotides are TGCACCCGACAGGGGATGTCCTACGAGCAGTACTTC. Residues: CTRQGMSYEQYF.

V is TRBV7-4 and J is TRBJ1-1; TRBD1 aligns across 10 bases. Germline V gene data show CDR1 as SGHVT and CDR2 as SQSDAQ. Germline trimming cut 2 bases from V and 3 bases from J; bases unmatched to any gene: 15. The CDR3 consists of 19 residues. CDR3 sequence: CASSLKPGQGPKGYTEAFF. As DNA, the CDR3 is TGTGCCAGCAGCTTAAAGCCGGGACAGGGGCCCAAGGGTTACACTGAAGCTTTCTTT.